These 24 T cell receptor beta chains were sequenced from one sample in a study of T cells after yellow fever vaccination. TCRdb ran MiXCR on the 5' RACE reads and lists one entry per CDR3 protein. The sample lists 55,000 to 70,000 distinct CDR3 sequences, approximately 7% seen once, with around a third in the top ten. This specimen consisted of CD8+ T cells sorted from PBMCs, obtained 45 days after the first yellow fever vaccination. The receptor set was obtained from a man between 18 and 35 years old who received the YFV17D yellow fever vaccine.

Many counts were recorded for this clonotype. The chain combines TRBV20-1 with TRBJ2-5; 7 bases agree with TRBD1. CDR1 and CDR2 from the germline V gene are DFQATT and SNEGSKA (reference sequence). The V gene end was trimmed by 1 base and the J gene end by 2 bases; junction bases not matched to a gene: 4. This CDR3 is 14 amino acids long. CDR3: CSARGSGQQETQYF. The CDR3 coding sequence is TGCAGTGCTAGAGGTTCGGGACAGCAAGAGACCCAGTACTTC.

This clonotype was seen many times. The genes are TRBV7-8 and TRBJ2-5; no clear D gene. The CDR3 spans 15 residues. Germline V gene data show CDR1 as SGHVS and CDR2 as FQNEAQ. V lost 2 bases and J lost 0, with 10 bases in between. The CDR3 sequence is CASSLRQIYQETQYF. CDR3 sequence (DNA): TGTGCCAGCAGCTTACGGCAGATATACCAAGAGACCCAGTACTTC.

The J gene is TRBJ2-1, the V gene TRBV28; D uncertain. This CDR3 region has 13 residues. V lost 2 bases, J lost 4 bases, and 6 bases lay in between. CDR1 and CDR2 (germline): MDHEN, SYDVKM. The CDR3 region is CASSLSTYNEQFF. The DNA for the CDR3 is TGTGCCAGCAGTTTAAGCACATACAATGAGCAGTTCTTC.

This clonotype was seen repeatedly, ten times or more. The rearrangement uses TRBV7-6 and TRBJ2-3; 9 bases match TRBD2. Germline V CDR1 and CDR2: SGHVS, FNYEAQ. The CDR3 loop spans 17 amino acids. With 1 base clipped from V and 2 bases from J, the junction kept 7 bases outside the gene matches. CDR3 residues: CASSLGASGAYTDTQYF. CDR3 bases: TGTGCCAGCAGCTTAGGGGCTAGCGGGGCGTACACAGATACGCAGTATTTT.

This clonotype was seen many times. J is TRBJ2-7 and V is TRBV7-3; D gene unclear. Looked up from germline, CDR1 is SGHTA and CDR2 is FQGTGA. V lost 4 bases, J lost 4 bases, and 14 bases lay in between. The CDR3 sequence is 14 residues long. The CDR3 region has the DNA TGTGCCAGCAGCTCAATGGGGTTCGGGTACGAGCAGTACTTC. Translating it yields CASSSMGFGYEQYF.

The CDR3 coding sequence is TGTGCCAGCAGCTGGGAGGGGGCGAACGAGCAGTACTTC. As protein: CASSWEGANEQYF. The chain couples TRBV5-8 to TRBJ2-7, with D perhaps TRBD1 or TRBD2 (7 bases each). The CDR3 is 13 amino acids. Trimming took off 3 bases at V and 5 bases at J, with 12 bases between the two ends. CDR1 is SGHTS, CDR2 YDEGEE, per germline.

V and J are TRBV20-1 and TRBJ1-1; tentative D call: TRBD1 (6 bases). The CDR3 runs to 15 residues. V was trimmed by 6 bases and J by 4 bases, leaving 21 bases between them. The germline V gene has CDR1 DFQATT and CDR2 SNEGSKA (reference sequence). CDR3 bases: TGCAGTGCCTATTCCGAGGGGGGCATGGGCACTGAAGCTTTCTTT. Translating gives CSAYSEGGMGTEAFF.

This clonotype is classed as medium-sized. The J gene is TRBJ2-5, the V gene TRBV18, with 8 bases matching TRBD2. There are 18 residues in the CDR3. Unmatched junction bases numbered 15, after V lost 3 bases and J lost 3 bases. CDR1 KGHSH and CDR2 LQKENI come from the germline V gene. The CDR3 nucleotides read TGTGCCAGCTCACCGAAGGCCTACGTGGTAGCGGGGAAAGAGACCCAGTACTTC. Translating gives CASSPKAYVVAGKETQYF.

The chain joins TRBV19 to TRBJ1-2, with a possible D match to TRBD1 (5 bases). Between the trimmed V and J ends, which lost 7 bases and 3 bases, there was a span of 15 bases. CDR3 length: 14 residues. Germline V lookup: CDR1 LNHDA, CDR2 SQIVND (reference sequence). The CDR3 sequence: CASNPDSYYYGYTF. CDR3 DNA: TGTGCCAGTAATCCCGACAGTTACTACTATGGCTACACCTTC. The variable domain in full, completed from reference TRBV19 and TRBJ1-2, reads DGGITQSPKYLFRKEGQNVTLSCEQNLNHDAMYWYRQDPGQGLRLIYYSQIVNDFQKGDIAEGYSVSREKKESFPLTVTSAQKNPTAFYLCASNPDSYYYGYTFGSGTRLTVV.

This clonotype was detected many times. Here the CDR3 reads CSASPPVGEPGGEQYF. Written as DNA, the CDR3 is TGCAGTGCTAGTCCGCCTGTCGGGGAGCCAGGGGGCGAGCAGTACTTC. The genes are TRBV20-1 and TRBJ2-7, with TRBD1 matching 7 bases. The CDR3 consists of 16 residues. The trim removed 3 bases at V and 6 bases at J, leaving 17 bases unmatched. CDR1 DFQATT and CDR2 SNEGSKA come from the germline V gene (reference sequence).

The chain uses TRBV4-1 and TRBJ2-7; 10 nucleotides agree with TRBD1. Germline assignment: CDR1 MGHRA and CDR2 YSYEKL. V gave up 2 bases and J gave up 4 bases; unmatched junction bases: 5. CDR3 length: 15 amino acids. Here the CDR3 DNA reads TGCGCCAGCAGCCAACACCGGGACAGGGGTTACGAGCAGTACTTC. It specifies CASSQHRDRGYEQYF.

This clonotype has ten or more counts. The V call is TRBV29-1, the J call TRBJ2-3; 9 nucleotides align to TRBD1. The CDR3 consists of 14 residues. Losses at the gene ends were 6 bases for V and 5 bases for J; bases not matched to a gene: 9. The germline V gene encodes CDR1 SQVTM and CDR2 ANQGSEA. CDR3 residues: CSVTWTGEGDTQYF. The CDR3 nucleotides are TGCAGCGTGACCTGGACAGGGGAAGGAGATACGCAGTATTTT.

The V gene is TRBV12-3 or TRBV12-4, the J gene TRBJ2-7; 8 nucleotides match TRBD2. The trim removed 3 bases at V and 2 bases at J, leaving 0 bases unmatched. This CDR3 is built from 13 residues. CDR3: CASSLGLAYEQYF. The CDR3 nucleotides are TGTGCCAGCAGTTTGGGACTAGCCTACGAGCAGTACTTC.

This clonotype was detected only a few times. The rearrangement uses TRBV10-3 and TRBJ2-7; D not resolved. This CDR3 contains 14 residues. The germline V and J ends were trimmed by 3 bases and 7 bases, with 16 bases remaining between them. Germline-derived CDR1 and CDR2 are ENHRY and SYGVKD. CDR3 sequence (DNA): TGTGCCATCAGTGACCCCCACGATCGGCGGGAGCAGTACTTC. It translates to CAISDPHDRREQYF.

The V and J genes are TRBV5-1 and TRBJ2-1; unclear D gene. Per germline, CDR1 SGHRS and CDR2 YFSETQ. V was pared by 4 bases and J by 1 base, with 15 bases between. The CDR3 has 16 residues. As DNA, the CDR3 is TGCGCCAGCAGCCCACCGTTGGGAAGGTCCTACAATGAGCAGTTCTTC. It translates to CASSPPLGRSYNEQFF. Full variable domain (rest looked up from reference TRBV5-1 and TRBJ2-1): KAGVTQTPRYLIKTRGQQVTLSCSPISGHRSVSWYQQTPGQGLQFLFEYFSETQRNKGNFPGRFSGRQFSNSRSEMNVSTLELGDSALYLCASSPPLGRSYNEQFFGPGTRLTVL.

In the case of this clonotype: A much larger clone is a single base away; this may be a read error. V and J are TRBV5-6 and TRBJ2-5; D gene ambiguous. This CDR3 has 13 amino acids. Germline CDR1 SGHDT, CDR2 YYEEEE. With 3 bases removed from V and 4 bases from J, the gap between germline ends came to 10 bases. The CDR3: CASSWKARETQYF. In nucleotides, the CDR3 is TGTGCCAGCAGCTGGAAGGCCCGAGAGACCCAGTACTTC.

This clonotype showed up many times. The chain employs TRBV10-3 and TRBJ2-3; TRBD1 agrees at 9 bases. The trim removed 8 bases at V and 2 bases at J, leaving 8 bases unmatched. This CDR3 region has 15 residues. Germline lookup yields CDR1 ENHRY and CDR2 SYGVKD. The CDR3 DNA reads TGTGCCATCGGACGGACAGGGGCTAACACAGATACGCAGTATTTT. This codes for CAIGRTGANTDTQYF.

There are many counts of this clonotype. This chain joins TRBV20-1 and TRBJ1-6, with TRBD1 identical over 7 bases. The CDR3 contains 12 residues. Germline V gene lookup returns CDR1 DFQATT and CDR2 SNEGSKA (reference sequence). Unmatched junction bases numbered 8, after V lost 6 bases and J lost 12 bases. In nucleotides, the CDR3 is TGCAGTGCCCACAGGGGAGGGGAACCCCTCCACTTT. Translating gives CSAHRGGEPLHF.

This clonotype was seen at least ten times. The rearrangement uses TRBV29-1 and TRBJ1-1, with TRBD1 matching 7 bases. Looked up from germline, CDR1 is SQVTM and CDR2 is ANQGSEA. The CDR3 is made up of 13 amino acids. After removal of 5 bases from V and 4 bases from J, the junction contained 7 bases not matched to a gene. CDR3 sequence (DNA): TGCAGCGTTTCTACAGGGGTGATCACTGAAGCTTTCTTT. Amino acid sequence: CSVSTGVITEAFF.

This clonotype occurred many times. For the CDR3, the DNA is TGTGCCAGCAGTTACTCGATTGCGGGGGGCCGCGAGCAGTACGTC. Its translation: CASSYSIAGGREQYV. The chain carries TRBV6-2 or TRBV6-3 and TRBJ2-7; 8 bases are shared with TRBD2. Losses at the gene ends were 0 bases for V and 6 bases for J; bases not matched to a gene: 7. The CDR3 length is 15 residues. CDR1 MNHEY and CDR2 SVGEGT come from the germline V gene.

The sample holds many counts of this clonotype. This rearrangement joins TRBV7-3 to TRBJ2-1; TRBD1 is a possible D gene (6 bases). Germline CDR1 and CDR2: SGHTA and FQGTGA. This CDR3 has 14 amino acids. V lost 3 bases to trimming and J lost 6 bases, with 12 bases between them. The CDR3 nucleotides are TGTGCCAGCAGCTTCTACACAGGGTTCAATGAGCAGTTCTTC. Its translation is CASSFYTGFNEQFF.

This clonotype was detected a few times. The chain employs TRBV5-1 and TRBJ1-6, with a weak D call TRBD1 (5 bases). Germline CDR1 and CDR2: SGHRS and YFSETQ. The V end was cut by 0 bases, the J end by 0 bases, with 13 bases between. The CDR3 contains 18 residues. In DNA form, the CDR3 reads TGCGCCAGCAGCTTGGGATTAGGGGATAGCTCCTATAATTCACCCCTCCACTTT. Translating gives CASSLGLGDSSYNSPLHF.

This clonotype was counted at least ten times. The rearrangement joins TRBV7-9 to TRBJ2-5, with 7 positions matching TRBD1. The CDR3 totals 14 residues. V lost 6 bases and J lost 2; bases outside the gene matches: 6. The germline gives CDR1 SEHNR, CDR2 FQNEAQ (reference sequence). CDR3: CASSLVRGQETQYF. The CDR3 DNA reads TGTGCCAGCAGTCTAGTCAGGGGGCAAGAGACCCAGTACTTC.

This clonotype was seen at least ten times. This chain connects TRBV12-3 or TRBV12-4 to TRBJ1-1, with D possibly matching TRBD1 (5 bases). V was trimmed by 6 bases and J by 5 bases, leaving 13 bases between them. CDR3 length: 13 residues. CDR3 loop: CASRSGRGTEAFF. CDR3 DNA: TGTGCCAGCAGGTCAGGGAGGGGAACTGAAGCTTTCTTT.